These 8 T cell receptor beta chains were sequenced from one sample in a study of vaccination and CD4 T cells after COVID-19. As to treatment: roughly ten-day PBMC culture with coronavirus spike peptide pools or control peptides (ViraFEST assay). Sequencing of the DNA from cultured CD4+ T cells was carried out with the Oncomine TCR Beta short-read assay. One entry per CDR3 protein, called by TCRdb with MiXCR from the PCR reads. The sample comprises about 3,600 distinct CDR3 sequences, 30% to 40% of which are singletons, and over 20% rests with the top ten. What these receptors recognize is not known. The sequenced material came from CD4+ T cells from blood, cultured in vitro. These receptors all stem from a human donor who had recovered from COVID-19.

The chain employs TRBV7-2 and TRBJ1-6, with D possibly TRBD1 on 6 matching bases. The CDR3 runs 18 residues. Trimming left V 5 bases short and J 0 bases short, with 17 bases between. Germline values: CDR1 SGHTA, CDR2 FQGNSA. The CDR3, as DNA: TGTGCCAGCAGCCAGACAACAGGGAGTAGCTCCTATAATTCACCCCTCCACTTT. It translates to CASSQTTGSSSYNSPLHF.

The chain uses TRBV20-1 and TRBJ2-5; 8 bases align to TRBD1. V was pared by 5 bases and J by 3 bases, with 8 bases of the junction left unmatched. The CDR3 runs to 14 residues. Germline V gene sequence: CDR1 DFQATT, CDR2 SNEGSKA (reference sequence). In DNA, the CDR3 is TGCAGTGCTTACAGGGGGATTAGGGAAGAGACCCAGTACTTC. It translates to CSAYRGIREETQYF.

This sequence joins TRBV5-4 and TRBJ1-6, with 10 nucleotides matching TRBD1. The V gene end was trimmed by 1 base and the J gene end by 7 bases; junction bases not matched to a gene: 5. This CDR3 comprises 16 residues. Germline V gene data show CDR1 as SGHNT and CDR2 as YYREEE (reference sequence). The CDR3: CASSLLTGGFNSPLHF. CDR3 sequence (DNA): TGTGCCAGCAGCTTGTTGACAGGGGGCTTCAATTCACCCCTCCACTTT.

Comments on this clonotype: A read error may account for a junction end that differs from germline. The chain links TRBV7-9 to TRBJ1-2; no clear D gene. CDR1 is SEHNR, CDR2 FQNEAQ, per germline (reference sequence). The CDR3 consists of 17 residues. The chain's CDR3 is CASSPLGGRTWNFGYTF. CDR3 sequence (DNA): TGTGCCAGCAGCCCGCTAGGAGGGAGGACCTGGAACTTTGGCTACACCTTC.

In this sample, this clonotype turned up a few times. CDR3 bases: TGTGCCAGCAGTGTTGGACAGACCGGGGAGCTGTTTTTT. It codes for CASSVGQTGELFF. V is TRBV2 and J is TRBJ2-2, with a weak D call TRBD1 (6 bases). Germline V gene sequence: CDR1 SNHLY, CDR2 FYNNEI. The CDR3 sequence is 13 residues long. With 4 bases removed from V and 5 bases from J, the gap between germline ends came to 8 bases.

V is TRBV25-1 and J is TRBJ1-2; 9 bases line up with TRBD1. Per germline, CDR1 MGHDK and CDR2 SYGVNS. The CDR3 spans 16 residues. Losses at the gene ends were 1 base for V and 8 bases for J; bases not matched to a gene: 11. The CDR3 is CASSEFRVGQGRGYTF. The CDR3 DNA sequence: TGTGCCAGCAGTGAATTCAGAGTGGGACAGGGTAGAGGCTACACCTTC.

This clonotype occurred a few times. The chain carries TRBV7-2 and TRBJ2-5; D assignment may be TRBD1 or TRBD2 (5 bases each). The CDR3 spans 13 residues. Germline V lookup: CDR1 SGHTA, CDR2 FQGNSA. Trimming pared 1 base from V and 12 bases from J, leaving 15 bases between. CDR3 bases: TGTGCCAGCAGCTTAGAATTATTGGGGACGGAGTACTTC. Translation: CASSLELLGTEYF.

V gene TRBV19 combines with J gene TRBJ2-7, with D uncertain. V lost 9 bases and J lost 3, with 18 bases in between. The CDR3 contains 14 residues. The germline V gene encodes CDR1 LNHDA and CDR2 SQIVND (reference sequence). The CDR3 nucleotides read TGTGCCAGCCGGCGGAGACATCCAGACTACGAGCAGTACTTC. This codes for CASRRRHPDYEQYF.